This T cell receptor (beta chain) was obtained from a study of CD8 T cells in Susac syndrome (dated by TCRdb to between 2019 and 2020). For the study in its entirety: Whether CD8+ T cell activation and differentiation in Susac syndrome was antigen driven was tested using repertoire sequencing. CD8+ T cell repertoire clonality was compared between more than 9 healthy donors, about 14 Susac syndrome patients and approximately 16 multiple sclerosis patients.

Peripheral blood CD8+ and CD4+ T cells from healthy donors, Susac syndrome patients and multiple sclerosis patients were profiled by high-throughput TCR beta sequencing. Treatment-naive patients with stable or active relapsing-remitting disease fulfilling revised McDonald criteria were used as multiple sclerosis controls. CD8+ TEMRA cells were enriched by FACS, while bulk CD8+ and CD4+ T cells were purified by magnetic negative isolation. Blood was drawn into EDTA tubes, processed within 24 hours, and PBMCs were isolated by density gradient centrifugation. PBMCs intended for TCR sequencing were cryopreserved in liquid nitrogen and were subsequently thawed in a 37 degrees C water bath. The sorted or isolated CD4+, CD8+ and CD8+ TEMRA cells reached a purity of at least 90%. Results and caveats for the whole study, not just this receptor: The study acknowledged that relatively few individuals were included in the TCR sequencing and HLA analysis.

The germline V gene encodes CDR1 SGHTA and CDR2 FQGTGA. Deletion took 5 bases off V and 6 bases off J, with a span of 16 bases between the germline ends. From its cysteine to its phenylalanine, the CDR3 spans 15 amino acids. The sequence is cut down to CDR3 DNA, 45 bases in frame from base 1. RNA was extracted using the RNeasy kit, and about 0.45 to 1 ug of the RNA was reverse transcribed with random hexamers. The immunoSEQ multiplex PCR assay, covering 54 Vbeta and 13 Jbeta segments, was used to amplify TCR beta CDR3 regions. PCR amplification bias was corrected by using a synthetic template baseline for primer optimization and computational correction. Per the source publication's procedure: Reads were annotated to V, D and J genes according to IMGT and were analyzed with immunoSEQ Analyzer, with only productive sequences retained. Clonality was calculated as one minus the Shannon entropy normalized by log2 of the number of productive unique sequences. For each patient and control, public and private clones were evaluated among the 100 most prevalent clones. Clones were defined as Susac-specific if absent from the healthy and MS cohorts, from approximately 1,100 published viral clones and from other ImmuneACCESS disease sequences. TCRdb ran its own pipeline on the public reads, namely fastp trimming at Q25 and MiXCR clone calling, and kept in-frame beta chains. Here each entry gathers all rows of one CDR3 protein and keeps the most common genes and DNA. In this record, the V and J calls reflect TCRdb's handling and not the investigators' own analysis. A total of 150,000 to 200,000 distinct CDR3 sequences appear in this sample, roughly 95% of them only once. The leading ten clones occupy 0.15% to 0.2% of the sample.

For this clonotype: The specificity of this receptor is unknown. No qualities accompany the bases; no much larger clone lies one base away.

This sequence was found in a human donor with multiple sclerosis. This sequence uses TRBV7-3 and TRBJ2-2; no confident D gene assignment can be made. Input material: CD8+ T cells from PBMCs. The CDR3 in this case is CASSLGPALSGELFF. At the DNA level, the sequence is TGTGCCAGCAGCCTAGGGCCCGCTCTATCCGGGGAGCTGTTTTTT.